The T cell receptor (beta chain) described here comes from a study of T-cell reconstitution after alpha-beta-depleted transplantation in children. General study points: From surviving recipient T cells and thymic progenitors came the high day-60 TCRbeta diversity observed in some patients. Expanded clones from the graft, numbering several hundred, reportedly supplied alpha-beta T cells about two months after transplant. Hyperexpanded clones declined; after one year, newly produced T cells mostly supplied diversity.

This clonotype has only a few counts. Its specificity is unknown. V dropped 4 bases and J dropped 8 bases, with 15 bases sitting between them. Germline CDR1 and CDR2: SGHDT and YYEEEE. The CDR3 covers 13 residues. Library preparation (for TCRbeta) was performed with unique molecular identifiers. MiXCR, applied by TCRdb to the PCR reads, yields one record per CDR3 protein. The profile shows about 78,000 distinct CDR3 sequences, less than 15% of them singletons. Specimen: PBMCs, mostly from graft donor cells, collected 180 days after TCRalphabeta/CD19-depleted stem cell transplant. The TCR was taken from a male patient between 2 and 10 years old who had a stem cell transplant for acute lymphoblastic leukemia, so the T cells may come from the graft donor. V and J are TRBV5-6 and TRBJ1-2; D is possibly TRBD1 (5 bases). CDR3 sequence (DNA): TGTGCCAGCAGCCAAACCGGGGGAAGAGGCTACACCTTC. Its translation: CASSQTGGRGYTF.